This TCR beta chain was profiled in a study of CD8 T cells in ankylosing spondylitis. The study's findings and limits: According to the report, clones linked to the disease were significantly enriched in matched synovial fluid samples taken from ankylosing spondylitis patients.

TCRdb reprocessed the 5' RACE reads via MiXCR and lists one record per CDR3 protein. This table holds roughly 39,000 distinct CDR3 sequences, less than 3.5% found once. The CDR3 has 18 residues. Trimming removed 3 bases from V and 0 bases from J; junction bases left unmatched: 11. The germline gives CDR1 SGDLS, CDR2 YYNGEE. This clonotype was counted at least ten times. What it binds is unknown. The sequenced material came from blood, either unsorted or a sorted T cell fraction (not recorded which). V usage is TRBV9 and J usage is TRBJ2-1; 8 bases match TRBD2. The receptor was derived from a male donor with ankylosing spondylitis or in good health (not recorded which). The CDR3 nucleotides read TGTGCCAGCAGCGCCGTCCGGGGGGGACTAGTCTCCTACAATGAGCAGTTCTTC. Translation gives CASSAVRGGLVSYNEQFF.